Shown below are 10 T cell receptor beta chains from a single sample sequenced in a study of cytomegalovirus exposure and HLA in healthy donors. Amplification used 60 Vbeta primers and 13 Jbeta primers. Generated by immunoSEQ multiplex PCR, the TCRdb table keeps only in-frame clones and is missing some. This table has approximately 150,000 clones, roughly 85% appearing once. Source material: PBMCs. Receptors were obtained from a man aged 35 to 55 in good health and CMV-seropositive.

This clone occurred a few times. CDR3 in amino acids: CASSEEGGEDYGYTF. CDR3 in DNA: TGTGCCAGCAGTGAAGAAGGGGGCGAAGACTATGGCTACACCTTC. The V call is TRBV2, the J call TRBJ1-2; 7 bases are shared with TRBD1. This CDR3 region has 15 residues. Germline CDR1 SNHLY, CDR2 FYNNEI. Trimming at V came to 1 base and at J to 3 bases, leaving 5 bases not matched to a gene.

The chain couples TRBV5-1 to TRBJ2-3, with TRBD1 matching 9 bases. Per germline, CDR1 SGHRS and CDR2 YFSETQ. V was pared by 2 bases and J by 4 bases, with 2 bases of the junction left unmatched. CDR3 length: 14 amino acids. The CDR3 DNA follows: TGCGCCAGCAGCTTAACAGGGGGCTCAGATACGCAGTATTTT. It is translated as CASSLTGGSDTQYF.

This chain links TRBV5-1 with TRBJ2-5, with 7 nucleotides matching TRBD1. This CDR3 has 15 amino acids. Trimming took 4 bases from V and 1 from J; bases not matched to a gene: 7. From germline, CDR1 is SGHRS and CDR2 YFSETQ. CDR3 sequence (DNA): TGCGCCAGCAGCCCGTCGGGACAGCTCCAAGAGACCCAGTACTTC. This translates into CASSPSGQLQETQYF.

The chain links TRBV2 to TRBJ2-7; 7 nucleotides align to TRBD2. The germline CDR1 and CDR2 sequences are SNHLY and FYNNEI. The CDR3 has 16 amino acids. Losses at the gene ends were 3 bases for V and 3 bases for J; bases not matched to a gene: 11. The CDR3 DNA reads TGTGCCAGCAGTGACGTTGCGGGAGAGACACTCTACGAGCAGTACTTC. Amino acids: CASSDVAGETLYEQYF.

J is TRBJ1-2 and V is TRBV6-5; 10 nucleotides match TRBD1. The V gene end was trimmed by 6 bases and the J gene end by 5 bases; junction bases not matched to a gene: 9. Looked up from germline, CDR1 is MNHEY and CDR2 is SVGAGI. CDR3 length: 15 residues. The CDR3, as DNA: TGTGCCAGCAGGAGACAGGGGGCTGTGGAGTATGGCTACACCTTC. Protein sequence: CASRRQGAVEYGYTF.

The rearrangement links TRBV7-2 to TRBJ2-3, with TRBD2 matching over 9 bases. The CDR3 sequence is 15 residues long. Trimming removed 1 base from V and 8 bases from J; junction bases left unmatched: 7. Per germline, CDR1 SGHTA and CDR2 FQGNSA. In nucleotides, the CDR3 is TGTGCCAGCAGCTTAGTAGCGGGGGCCATGGGTACGCAGTATTTT. Protein: CASSLVAGAMGTQYF.

The chain joins TRBV2 to TRBJ1-4; 9 bases line up with TRBD1. This CDR3 region has 14 residues. Germline trimming cut 6 bases from V and 8 bases from J; bases unmatched to any gene: 7. The V gene's germline CDR1 is SNHLY and CDR2 FYNNEI. The CDR3 DNA is TGTGCCAGCAGCCCCGGGACAGGGCAGGAAAAACTGTTTTTT. Translation gives CASSPGTGQEKLFF.

The J gene is TRBJ2-5, the V gene TRBV4-2; D is ambiguous. CDR3 length: 13 residues. The germline V and J ends were trimmed by 1 base and 5 bases, with 8 bases remaining between them. Germline assignment: CDR1 LGHNA and CDR2 YNFKEQ. CDR3 in DNA: TGTGCCAGCAGCCAAGCTAGGCAGGAGACCCAGTACTTC. Translating it yields CASSQARQETQYF.

This chain connects TRBV19 to TRBJ2-7; TRBD1 agrees at 11 bases. The CDR3 totals 14 residues. V lost 6 bases to trimming and J lost 7 bases; unmatched junction nucleotides: 8. Germline V CDR1 and CDR2: LNHDA, SQIVND (reference sequence). In nucleotides, the CDR3 is TGTGCCAGTAGACCGGGACAGGGGGTGGTGGAGCAGTACTTC. Its protein is CASRPGQGVVEQYF.

This clone was observed once. The chain employs TRBV11-2 and TRBJ2-1; 15 nucleotides match TRBD2. Germline loops: CDR1 SGHAT, CDR2 FQNNGV. The CDR3 is 15 residues long. Germline trimming cut 6 bases from V and 9 bases from J; bases unmatched to any gene: 6. CDR3 coding DNA: TGTGCCAGCAGTCTCGGACTAGCGGGAGGGGTTGAGCAGTTCTTC. Its protein is CASSLGLAGGVEQFF.